This entry describes one T cell receptor (beta chain). As handled by the study authors: Using reference gene primer amplification, nucleated cell counts were estimated. Here immunoSEQ multiplex PCR was the method, and the copy in TCRdb shows in-frame clones only, minus some. The V and J calls and the clone size are those of that table, but D and trimming were determined from the DNA. Of a few hundred thousand clones in the sample, 87% are singletons; the top ten hold approximately 8%. This record belongs to a study of blood T cell repertoires in COVID-19. Overall study context: Spain, Italy and the United States supplied samples that represented acute and convalescent COVID-19.

The V end was cut by 4 bases, the J end by 1 base, with 7 bases between. In germline, CDR1 is MGHRA, CDR2 YSYEKL. CDR3 length: 14 residues. The sequenced sample was peripheral blood. The V and J genes are TRBV4-1 and TRBJ2-2; no definite D call. This sequence was found in a woman in her forties or fifties who had recovered from COVID-19. CDR3 sequence (DNA): TGCGCCAGCAGCCGAGTCCTGAACACCGGGGAGCTGTTTTTT. This translates into CASSRVLNTGELFF.